What follows is one T cell receptor beta chain and its context. Its specific antigen is unknown. A much more abundant neighbour one base away suggests this may be a read error. Explained via the paper, the time point label denotes: newly diagnosed GD, antithyroid drugs for less than 3 months. RNA was extracted from PBMCs in TRIzol for both TCR sequencing and RNA sequencing. Graves' disease was diagnosed according to American Thyroid Association guidelines. The patients came from an endocrinology department in Xi'an, China. Each patient gave approximately 10 milliliters of peripheral blood, collected in an EDTA anticoagulant tube. Ficoll Paque Plus density gradient separation was used to isolate PBMCs, and no further T cell sorting was performed. RNA quality was checked with an Agilent 2100 Bioanalyzer and agarose gel, and concentration with a NanoDrop 2000. The germline V gene specifies LGHNA as CDR1 and YSLEER as CDR2. Reading from cysteine to phenylalanine, the CDR3 counts 16 amino acids. Just the 48-base CDR3 DNA is kept, in frame starting at base 1. V and J lose 2 bases and 2 bases, and a span of 13 bases separates them.

The data were obtained in a study of regulatory T cells in long-lasting Graves disease (dated by TCRdb to about 2021). Study-wide context: Antithyroid drugs had been taken for less than 3 months by newly diagnosed Graves' disease patients. Persistent Graves' disease patients were compared with newly diagnosed Graves' disease patients by peripheral blood TCR sequencing and RNA sequencing. A total of around 35 samples underwent TCR sequencing, from 13 patients with persistent Graves' disease and roughly 20 patients with newly diagnosed Graves' disease. The study was registered as a clinical trial and conducted in China.

Summary of the overall study and its limitations: Persistent disease showed preferential use of TRBV28, TRBJ1-2 and TRBJ2-5, whereas newly diagnosed disease favored TRBV20-1 and TRBJ2-1. The authors noted that the small sample size was a limitation that may lower accuracy. Sequencing and analysis were restricted to the TCR beta chain. Because the primary lesion, thyroid tissue, could not be accessed, the study looked at peripheral blood alone. More public clonotypes were shared among persistent patients (more than 2,500) than among newly diagnosed patients (966). Lower TCR Shannon entropy and fewer highly expanded clones were observed in persistent Graves' disease patients than in newly diagnosed patients, which suggested clonal expansion.

The library relied on multiplex PCR. The sample was run on an Illumina HiSeq 4000. iRepertoire HTBI primers and Arm-PCR amplification of CDR3 regions were used to construct TCR beta libraries. Before sequencing, the PCR products went through gel purification. Per the original workflow: Gene usage analysis of CDR3 amino acid clonotypes relied on the 55 to 80 TRBV and about 15 TRBJ segments identified across samples. COPE and FqMerger were used to merge the filtered high-quality paired reads into contigs. BLAST was used to align contigs to the IMGT TRBV, TRBD and TRBJ reference genes, and CDR3 was defined following IMGT. Clonotypes above 0.1% frequency were classified as highly expanded clones. Shannon entropy served as the measure of repertoire diversity, while the Gini coefficient captured V-J evenness. Clonotypes shared by more than one individual were considered public. TCRdb trimmed public reads at Q25 via fastp, called clones via MiXCR and kept in-frame beta chains. When rows share a CDR3 protein, they turn into one entry using the most common DNA and genes. These V and J calls derive from TCRdb rather than the authors' analysis. The sample records under 500,000 distinct CDR3 sequences, 16% of which are singletons. The ten biggest clones cover about 10% of the sample.

These data were likewise used in another study, on T cells in Graves' hyperthyroidism and ophthalmopathy. Reported in the second study: A patient counted as having stable Graves' hyperthyroidism if no progression to ophthalmopathy occurred over 18 months of follow-up. The hyperthyroidism patients were between 18 and 65 years old and newly diagnosed, with a disease duration of less than 2 months. The study excluded patients with uncontrolled infections, other autoimmune diseases, pregnancy or lactation. Diagnoses were based on clinical symptoms, serum thyroxine and TRAb, thyroid ultrasound and orbital computed tomography. For the first round of RT-PCR on the TCR CDR3, the HTBI primer set was used together with the Qiagen OneStep RT-PCR kit. Most expanded thyroid clonotypes (frequency above 0.001) were also detected in blood, suggesting blood repertoires may reflect thyroid immune responses. Ophthalmopathy was separated from stable hyperthyroidism by a 13 V-J signature model, with roughly 88% sensitivity and approximately 84% specificity obtained in cross-validation and 80%/75% obtained in testing. In validation, progression to ophthalmopathy was predicted by the model with approximately 67% sensitivity and roughly 76% specificity, a median of 6.5 months before onset. To identify TCR V-J signatures that set the groups apart, the researchers used a discovery cohort of roughly 100 patients, made up of about 44 with Graves' ophthalmopathy and some 56 with stable Graves' hyperthyroidism. Prospective prediction of ophthalmopathy was tested in an independent validation cohort consisting of about 19 hyperthyroidism patients and some 16 patients who later progressed to ophthalmopathy. The 80 to 100 discovery patients were randomly divided into training and test sets at a 7:3 ratio. In addition, the study compared T-cell repertoires in thyroid tissue and in blood from several Graves' hyperthyroidism patients. Once sampling was done, hyperthyroidism patients were given methimazole at a starting dose of 30 mg daily, whereas ophthalmopathy patients were given high-dose intravenous methylprednisolone. Libraries were constructed in a second round of multiplex PCR, after which size selection and purification were performed. Sequencing of the libraries was done on an Illumina HiSeq2000 using paired-end 100 bp reads. Raw data were processed with SOAPnuke, discarding reads with adapters, uncalled bases, mean Phred below 15, or no exact constant-primer or identifier match. COPE v1.2.5 was used to merge high-quality paired reads, and clonotypes were defined as unique nucleotide sequences. Clonotypes were aligned to IMGT TRBV, TRBD and TRBJ reference segments using MiTCR v1.1. The analysis was restricted to V-J combinations with a frequency above 0.0001, which together covered 99% to 99.2% of the repertoires. The TCS score was defined as F50 (clonal expansion) divided by E x V (chaos), with BLOSUM62-based TCRdist calculated between CDR3 peptides within each V-J. Welch's t-statistics and random forest reduced several hundred V-J features to roughly 13, which were used in a naive Bayes classifier (R e1071). Sample size was not statistically predetermined, and blinding of investigators to group allocation was not performed. The paper reports TCR Vbeta CDR3 sequencing of approximately 140 peripheral blood samples: 40 or so ophthalmopathy, about 75 hyperthyroidism and roughly 17 progressor patients.

The sequence was obtained from a woman aged 30 to 39 with Graves disease. Donor details come from another sample of the same person, matched by shared clones. Sequencing used peripheral blood mononuclear cells (PBMCs), obtained at new diagnosis, from a patient treated with antithyroid drugs. The rearranged chain carries TRBV4-3 and TRBJ1-5, with no confident D gene call. The CDR3 protein sequence reads: CASSQRPGLGNQPQHF. The DNA sequence is TGCGCCAGCAGCCAAAGGCCAGGTCTCGGCAATCAGCCCCAGCATTTT.